This entry features one T cell receptor beta chain sequence. Germline V gene lookup returns CDR1 MNHNS and CDR2 SASEGT. The V and J ends lost 3 bases and 6 bases respectively, with 12 bases between them. The CDR3 has 14 residues. Using a J-beta primer mix together with a sample-barcoded 5' primer, a second PCR was run for roughly 6 to 12 cycles. TCRdb reprocessed the 5' RACE reads via MiXCR and lists one record per CDR3 protein. The sample holds about 1.4 million distinct CDR3 sequences, approximately 63% seen once. This sample was included in a study of blood T cells in healthy people across ages. The chain has TRBV6-1 and TRBJ1-5; a possible D gene is TRBD1 (6 bases). Sequenced: blood. The receptor comes from a man younger than 35 in good health. In DNA form, the CDR3 reads TGTGCCAGCAGTGACGGGGGGCTGGTTCAGCCCCAGCATTTT. It translates to CASSDGGLVQPQHF.